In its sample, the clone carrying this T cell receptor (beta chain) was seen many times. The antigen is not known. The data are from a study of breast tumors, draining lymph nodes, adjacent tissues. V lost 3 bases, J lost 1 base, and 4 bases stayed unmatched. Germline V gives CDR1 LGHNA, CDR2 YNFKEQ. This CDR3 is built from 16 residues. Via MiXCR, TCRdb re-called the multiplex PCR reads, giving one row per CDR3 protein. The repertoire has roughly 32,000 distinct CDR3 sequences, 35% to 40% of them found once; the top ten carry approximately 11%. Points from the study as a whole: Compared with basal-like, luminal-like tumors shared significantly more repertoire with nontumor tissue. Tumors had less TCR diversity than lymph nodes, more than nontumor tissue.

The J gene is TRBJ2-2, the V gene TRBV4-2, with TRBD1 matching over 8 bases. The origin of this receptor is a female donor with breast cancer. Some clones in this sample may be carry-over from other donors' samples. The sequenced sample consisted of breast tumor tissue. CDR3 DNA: TGTGCCAGCAGCCAGCGACAGGGGAGGAACACCGGGGAGCTGTTTTTT. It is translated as CASSQRQGRNTGELFF.